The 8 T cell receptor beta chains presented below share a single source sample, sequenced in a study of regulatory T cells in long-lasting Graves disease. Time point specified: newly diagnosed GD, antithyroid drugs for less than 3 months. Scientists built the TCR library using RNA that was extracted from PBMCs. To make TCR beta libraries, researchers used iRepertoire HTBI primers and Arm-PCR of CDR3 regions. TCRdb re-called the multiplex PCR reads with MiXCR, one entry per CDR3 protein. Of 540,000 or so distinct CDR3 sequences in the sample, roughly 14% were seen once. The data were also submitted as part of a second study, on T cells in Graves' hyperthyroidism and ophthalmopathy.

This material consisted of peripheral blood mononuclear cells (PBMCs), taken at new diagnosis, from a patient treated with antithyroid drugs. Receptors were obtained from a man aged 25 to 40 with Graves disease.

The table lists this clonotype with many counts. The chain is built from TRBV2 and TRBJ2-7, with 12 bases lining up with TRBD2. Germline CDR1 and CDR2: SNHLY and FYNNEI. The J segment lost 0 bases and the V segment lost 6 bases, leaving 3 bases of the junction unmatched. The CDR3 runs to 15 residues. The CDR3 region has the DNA TGTGCCAGCAGAGGGACTAGCGGGCCCTCCTACGAGCAGTACTTC. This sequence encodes CASRGTSGPSYEQYF.

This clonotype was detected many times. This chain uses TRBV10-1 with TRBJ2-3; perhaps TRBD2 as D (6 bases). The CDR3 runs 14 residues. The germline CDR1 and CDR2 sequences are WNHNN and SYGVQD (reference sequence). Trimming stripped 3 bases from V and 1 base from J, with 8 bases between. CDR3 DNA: TGCGCCAGCAGTGACCCGGGAGGCACAGATACGCAGTATTTT. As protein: CASSDPGGTDTQYF.

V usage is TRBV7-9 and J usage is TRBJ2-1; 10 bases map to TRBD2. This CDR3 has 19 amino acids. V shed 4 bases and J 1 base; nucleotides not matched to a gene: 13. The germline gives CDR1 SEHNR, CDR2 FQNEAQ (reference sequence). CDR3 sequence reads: CASSSQGAASGRSYNEQFF. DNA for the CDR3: TGTGCCAGCAGCTCTCAGGGGGCCGCTAGCGGGAGATCCTACAATGAGCAGTTCTTC.

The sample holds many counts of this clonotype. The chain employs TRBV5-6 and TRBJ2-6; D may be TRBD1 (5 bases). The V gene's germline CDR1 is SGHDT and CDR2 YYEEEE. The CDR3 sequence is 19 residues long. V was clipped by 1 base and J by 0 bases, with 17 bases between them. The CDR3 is CASSLTQGLPFSGANVLTF. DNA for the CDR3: TGTGCCAGCAGCTTGACTCAGGGCCTTCCCTTCTCTGGGGCCAACGTCCTGACTTTC.

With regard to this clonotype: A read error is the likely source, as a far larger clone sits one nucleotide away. Here the CDR3 reads CASSREEEQFF. CDR3 coding DNA: TGTGCCAGTTCCCGGGAAGAGGAGCAGTTCTTC. The rearrangement joins TRBV2 to TRBJ2-1; TRBD2 might be the D (5 bases). The germline CDR1 and CDR2 sequences are SNHLY and FYNNEI. V was shortened by 9 bases and J by 10 bases, with 13 bases between the two germline ends. The CDR3 totals 11 residues.

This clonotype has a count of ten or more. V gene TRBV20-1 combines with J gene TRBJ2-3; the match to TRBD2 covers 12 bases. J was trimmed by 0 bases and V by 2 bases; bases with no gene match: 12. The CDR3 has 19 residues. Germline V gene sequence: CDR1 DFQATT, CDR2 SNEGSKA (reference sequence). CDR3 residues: CSARNPGLAGSTSTDTQYF. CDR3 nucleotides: TGCAGTGCTAGAAACCCGGGACTAGCGGGCTCGACTAGCACAGATACGCAGTATTTT.

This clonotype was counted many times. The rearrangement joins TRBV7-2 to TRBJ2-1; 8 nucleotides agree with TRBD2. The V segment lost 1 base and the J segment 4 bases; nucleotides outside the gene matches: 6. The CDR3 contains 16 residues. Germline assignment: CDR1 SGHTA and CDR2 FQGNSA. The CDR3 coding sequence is TGTGCCAGCAGCTTAGTCCCCGGGAGGGTTTACAATGAGCAGTTCTTC. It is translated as CASSLVPGRVYNEQFF.

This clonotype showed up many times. CDR3 sequence (DNA): TGTGCCAGCAGTGAAGGGTGGGGGCGTATGGGACAGGGACGGAGTAATGAGCAGTTCTTC. This sequence encodes CASSEGWGRMGQGRSNEQFF. The chain recombines TRBV2 with TRBJ2-1; 9 positions agree with TRBD1. J was trimmed by 7 bases and V by 1 base; bases with no gene match: 20. Germline-derived CDR1 and CDR2 are SNHLY and FYNNEI. The CDR3 has 20 amino acids.